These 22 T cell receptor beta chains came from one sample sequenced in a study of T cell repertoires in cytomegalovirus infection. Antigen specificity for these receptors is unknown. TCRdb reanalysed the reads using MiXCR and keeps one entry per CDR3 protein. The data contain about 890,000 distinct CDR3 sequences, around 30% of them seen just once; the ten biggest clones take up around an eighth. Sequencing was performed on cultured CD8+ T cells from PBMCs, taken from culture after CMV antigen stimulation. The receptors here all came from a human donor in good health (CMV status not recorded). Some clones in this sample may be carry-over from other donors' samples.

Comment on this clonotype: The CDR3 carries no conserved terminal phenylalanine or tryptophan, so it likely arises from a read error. CDR3 sequence: CASRKLMGYGETQYI. CDR3 bases: TGTGCCAGCAGAAAACTGATGGGGTACGGAGAGACCCAGTACATC. The chain joins TRBV6-1 to TRBJ2-5, with D hard to call. The V and J ends lost 6 bases and 4 bases respectively, with 18 bases between them. Germline loops: CDR1 MNHNS, CDR2 SASEGT. The CDR3 contains 15 residues.

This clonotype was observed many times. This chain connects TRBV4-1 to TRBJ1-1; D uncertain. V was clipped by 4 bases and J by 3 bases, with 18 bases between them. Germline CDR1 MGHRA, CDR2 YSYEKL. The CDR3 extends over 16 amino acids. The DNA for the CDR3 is TGCGCCAGCAGCCCAGGACCGATCTCACCCCACACTGAAGCTTTCTTT. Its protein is CASSPGPISPHTEAFF.

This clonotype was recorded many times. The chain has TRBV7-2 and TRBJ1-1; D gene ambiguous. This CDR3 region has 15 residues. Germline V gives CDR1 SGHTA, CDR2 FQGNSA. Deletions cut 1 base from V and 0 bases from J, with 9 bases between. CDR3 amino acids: CASSLVSHMNTEAFF. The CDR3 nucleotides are TGTGCCAGCAGCTTAGTGTCCCACATGAACACTGAAGCTTTCTTT.

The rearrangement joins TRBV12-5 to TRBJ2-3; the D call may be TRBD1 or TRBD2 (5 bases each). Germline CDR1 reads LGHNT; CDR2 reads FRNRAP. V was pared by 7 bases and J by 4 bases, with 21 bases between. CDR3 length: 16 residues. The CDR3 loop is CASATVASWGPDTQYF. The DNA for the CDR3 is TGTGCTAGTGCCACGGTGGCTAGCTGGGGCCCAGATACGCAGTATTTT.

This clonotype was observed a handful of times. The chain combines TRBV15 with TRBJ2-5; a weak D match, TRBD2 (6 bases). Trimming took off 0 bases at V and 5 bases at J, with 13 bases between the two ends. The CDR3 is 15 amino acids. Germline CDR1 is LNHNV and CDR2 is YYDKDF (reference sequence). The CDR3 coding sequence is TGTGCCACCAGCAGAGATCGGAGGGCAATTGAGACCCAGTACTTC. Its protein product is CATSRDRRAIETQYF.

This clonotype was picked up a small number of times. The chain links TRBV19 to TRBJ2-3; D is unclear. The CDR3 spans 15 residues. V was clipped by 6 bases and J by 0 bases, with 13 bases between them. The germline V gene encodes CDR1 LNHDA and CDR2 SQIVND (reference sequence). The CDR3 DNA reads TGTGCCAGTAGCCCGGCAGGTTCTAGCACAGATACGCAGTATTTT. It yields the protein CASSPAGSSTDTQYF.

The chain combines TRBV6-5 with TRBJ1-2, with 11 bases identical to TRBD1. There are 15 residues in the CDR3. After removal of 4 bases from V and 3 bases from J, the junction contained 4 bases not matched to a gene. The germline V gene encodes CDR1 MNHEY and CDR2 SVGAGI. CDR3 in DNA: TGTGCCAGCAGTTCCGGGACAGGGGGGGACTATGGCTACACCTTC. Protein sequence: CASSSGTGGDYGYTF.

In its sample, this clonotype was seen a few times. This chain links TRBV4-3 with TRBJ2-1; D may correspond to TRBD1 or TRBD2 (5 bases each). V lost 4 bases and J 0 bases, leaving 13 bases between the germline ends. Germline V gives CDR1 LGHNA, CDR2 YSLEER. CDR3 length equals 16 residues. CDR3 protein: CASSPGASSSYNEQFF. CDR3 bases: TGCGCCAGCAGCCCCGGGGCCTCAAGCTCCTACAATGAGCAGTTCTTC.

The CDR3 here is CASSLEGQGWAEQFF. CDR3 DNA sequence: TGCGCCAGCAGCTTGGAAGGACAGGGGTGGGCTGAGCAGTTCTTC. This chain uses TRBV5-1 with TRBJ2-1; TRBD1 matches at 9 bases. This CDR3 has 15 residues. CDR1 is SGHRS, CDR2 YFSETQ, per germline. The trim removed 0 bases at V and 9 bases at J, leaving 7 bases unmatched.

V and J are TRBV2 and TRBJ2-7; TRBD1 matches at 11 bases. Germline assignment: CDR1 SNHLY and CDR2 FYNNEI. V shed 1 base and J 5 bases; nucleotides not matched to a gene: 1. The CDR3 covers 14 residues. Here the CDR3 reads CASSEGTGGHEQYF. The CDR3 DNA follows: TGTGCCAGCAGTGAAGGGACAGGGGGCCACGAGCAGTACTTC.

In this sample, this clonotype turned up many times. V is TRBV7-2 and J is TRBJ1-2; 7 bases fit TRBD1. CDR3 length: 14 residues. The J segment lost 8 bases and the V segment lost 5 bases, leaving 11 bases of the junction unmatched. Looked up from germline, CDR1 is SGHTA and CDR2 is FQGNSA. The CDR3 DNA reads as TGTGCCAGCAGCCCAACAGGGGCGACGGGAGGCTACACCTTC. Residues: CASSPTGATGGYTF.

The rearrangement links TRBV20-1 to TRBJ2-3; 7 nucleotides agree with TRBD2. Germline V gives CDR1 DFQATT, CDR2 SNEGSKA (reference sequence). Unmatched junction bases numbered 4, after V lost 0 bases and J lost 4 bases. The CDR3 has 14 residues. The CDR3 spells CSARDRGVPDTQYF. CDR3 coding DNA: TGCAGTGCTAGAGATCGGGGGGTTCCAGATACGCAGTATTTT.

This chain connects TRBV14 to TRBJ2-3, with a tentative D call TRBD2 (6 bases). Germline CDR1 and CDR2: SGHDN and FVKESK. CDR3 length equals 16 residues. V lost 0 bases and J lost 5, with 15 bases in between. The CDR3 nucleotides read TGTGCCAGCAGCCAAGACGAAGCGGGCGGACGAGATACGCAGTATTTT. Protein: CASSQDEAGGRDTQYF.

The CDR3, as DNA: TGTGCCAGCAGCTTAACGACAGCGGTAAAAGACTCTGGAAACACCATATATTTT. Protein: CASSLTTAVKDSGNTIYF. J is TRBJ1-3 and V is TRBV7-8; maybe TRBD1 (5 bases). CDR3 length equals 18 residues. The germline V gene encodes CDR1 SGHVS and CDR2 FQNEAQ. V shed 2 bases and J shed 0 bases, with 17 bases lying between them.

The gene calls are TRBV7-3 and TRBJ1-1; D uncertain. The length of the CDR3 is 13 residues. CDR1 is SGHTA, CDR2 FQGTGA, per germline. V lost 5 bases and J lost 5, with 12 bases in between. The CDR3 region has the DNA TGTGCCAGCAGCCTCTGGTTGGGGACTGAAGCTTTCTTT. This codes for CASSLWLGTEAFF.

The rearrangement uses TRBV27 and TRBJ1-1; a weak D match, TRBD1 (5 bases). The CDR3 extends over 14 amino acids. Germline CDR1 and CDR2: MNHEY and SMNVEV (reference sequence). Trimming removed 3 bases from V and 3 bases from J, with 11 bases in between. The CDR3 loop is CASSFLGRDTEAFF. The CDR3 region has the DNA TGTGCCAGCAGTTTTCTGGGGCGAGACACTGAAGCTTTCTTT.

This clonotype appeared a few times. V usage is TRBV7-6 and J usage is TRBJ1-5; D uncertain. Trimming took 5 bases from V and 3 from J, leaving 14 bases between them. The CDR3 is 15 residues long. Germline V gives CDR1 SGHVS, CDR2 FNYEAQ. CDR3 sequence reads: CASSRSESFNQPQHF. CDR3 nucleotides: TGTGCCAGCAGCCGGAGTGAGTCTTTCAATCAGCCCCAGCATTTT.

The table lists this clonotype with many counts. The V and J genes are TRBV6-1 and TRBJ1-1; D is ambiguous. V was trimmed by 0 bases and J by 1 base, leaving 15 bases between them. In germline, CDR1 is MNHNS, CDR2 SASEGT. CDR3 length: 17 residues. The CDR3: CASSEARLGRRNTEAFF. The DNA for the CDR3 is TGTGCCAGCAGTGAAGCGAGGTTAGGGCGGCGGAACACTGAAGCTTTCTTT.

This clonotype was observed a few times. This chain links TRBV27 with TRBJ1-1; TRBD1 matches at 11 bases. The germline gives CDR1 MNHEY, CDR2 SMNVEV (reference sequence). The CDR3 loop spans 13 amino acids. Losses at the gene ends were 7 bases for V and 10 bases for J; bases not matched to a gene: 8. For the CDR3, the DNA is TGTGCCAGCATGCCAGGGACAGGGGGGGGAGCTTTCTTT. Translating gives CASMPGTGGGAFF.

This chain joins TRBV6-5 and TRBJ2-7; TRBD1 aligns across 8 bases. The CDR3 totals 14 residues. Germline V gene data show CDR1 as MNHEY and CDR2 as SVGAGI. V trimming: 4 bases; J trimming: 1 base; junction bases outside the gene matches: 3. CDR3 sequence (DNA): TGTGCCAGCAGTTTGGGACAGGCTTCCTACGAGCAGTACTTC. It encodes CASSLGQASYEQYF.

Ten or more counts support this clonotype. In DNA form, the CDR3 reads TGTGCCAGCAGCTTAGTGGCAGGGAAGTGGTCTGGGGCCAACGTCCTGACTTTC. Its translation is CASSLVAGKWSGANVLTF. This chain connects TRBV7-2 to TRBJ2-6; D possibly corresponds to TRBD1 (5 bases). This CDR3 is built from 18 residues. Trimming took off 1 base at V and 1 base at J, with 14 bases between the two ends. CDR1 is SGHTA and CDR2 is FQGNSA in the germline V gene.

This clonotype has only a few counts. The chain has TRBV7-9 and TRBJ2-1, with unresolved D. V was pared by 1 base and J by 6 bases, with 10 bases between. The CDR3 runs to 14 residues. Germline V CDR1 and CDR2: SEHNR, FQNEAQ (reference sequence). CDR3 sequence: CASSLVGLSNEQFF. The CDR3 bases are TGTGCCAGCAGCTTAGTAGGGTTGAGCAATGAGCAGTTCTTC. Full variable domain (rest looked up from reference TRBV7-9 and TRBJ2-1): DTGVSQNPRHKITKRGQNVTFRCDPISEHNRLYWYRQTLGQGPEFLTYFQNEAQLEKSRLLSDRFSAERPKGSFSTLEIQRTEQGDSAMYLCASSLVGLSNEQFFGPGTRLTVL.